A selection of T cell receptor beta chains follows, all from one sample in a study of T cells in narcolepsy. Produced via immunoSEQ multiplex PCR; TCRdb's table is partial and in-frame only. This table holds tens of thousands of clones, about 87% found once. Sequenced input: CD45RA- memory CD4+ T cells from PBMCs. Receptors originate from a human donor with narcolepsy. Both conserved end residues are part of each CDR3. The D gene is left open where the match is weak. Clone size, where shown, is once, few, many, or a class for clones that have expanded.

j_call	clone_size	d_call	v_call	cdr3_aa	cdr3_nt
TRBJ1-2	.	TRBD1	TRBV27	CASRTGQGAQWGYTF	TGTGCCAGCAGGACAGGACAGGGGGCACAGTGGGGCTACACCTTC
TRBJ2-7	.	.	TRBV5-4	CASSLAGTREQYF	TGTGCCAGCAGCTTGGCGGGGACGAGGGAGCAGTACTTC
TRBJ2-1	.	TRBD2	TRBV7-2	CASTTGLAGPNEQFF	TGTGCCAGCACCACGGGACTAGCGGGACCAAATGAGCAGTTCTTC
TRBJ2-6	.	TRBD2	TRBV14	CASRPAGEAGANVLTF	TGTGCCAGCAGACCAGCGGGAGAGGCTGGGGCCAACGTCCTGACTTTC
TRBJ2-7	once	TRBD2	TRBV18	CASSPPSSGRGGSYEQYF	TGTGCCAGCTCACCACCTTCTAGCGGGAGGGGGGGATCCTACGAGCAGTACTTC
TRBJ1-1	.	.	TRBV7-9	CASSSLGGVVVEAFF	TGTGCCAGCAGCTCCCTCGGGGGCGTGGTAGTTGAAGCTTTCTTT
TRBJ2-5	few	.	TRBV11-3	CASSLVTGAQETQYF	TGTGCCAGCAGCTTAGTTACGGGGGCACAAGAGACCCAGTACTTC
TRBJ2-1	.	TRBD2	TRBV7-3	CASSPGLAGVYYNEQFF	TGTGCCAGCAGCCCGGGACTAGCGGGAGTGTACTACAATGAGCAGTTCTTC
TRBJ2-7	medium-sized	TRBD1	TRBV5-1	CASSLQGYEQYF	TGCGCCAGCAGCCTACAGGGGTACGAGCAGTACTTC
TRBJ2-1	.	TRBD1	TRBV27	CASSLRQGNGNEQFF	TGTGCCAGCAGTCTCCGACAGGGGAATGGAAATGAGCAGTTCTTC
TRBJ1-2	.	.	TRBV28	CASSLFGGWYGYTF	TGTGCCAGCAGTTTATTCGGGGGGTGGTATGGCTACACCTTC
TRBJ1-1	.	.	TRBV5-4	CASSSFDRPSEAFF	TGTGCCAGCAGCTCCTTCGACAGGCCATCTGAAGCTTTCTTT
TRBJ1-4	once	.	TRBV9	CASSVDPGVGWEKLFF	TGTGCCAGCAGCGTAGATCCTGGCGTGGGATGGGAAAAACTGTTTTTT
TRBJ1-6	.	.	TRBV28	CASSIRGGSYNSPLHF	TGTGCCAGCAGTATTCGGGGGGGCTCCTATAATTCACCCCTCCACTTT
TRBJ2-2	.	TRBD2	TRBV2	CASSEVAGGTGELFF	TGTGCCAGCAGTGAAGTTGCGGGAGGGACCGGGGAGCTGTTTTTT
TRBJ2-5	.	TRBD2	TRBV10-2	CASSESSWLAGETQYF	TGCGCCAGCAGTGAGTCGAGTTGGCTAGCGGGAGAGACCCAGTACTTC
TRBJ2-1	.	TRBD2	TRBV7-6	CASSLAGLAGGPYGSYNEQFF	TGTGCCAGCAGCTTAGCGGGACTAGCGGGGGGGCCCTACGGCTCCTACAATGAGCAGTTCTTC
TRBJ1-5	.	TRBD1	TRBV30	CAWSVGTGVFQPQHF	TGTGCCTGGAGTGTTGGGACAGGGGTTTTTCAGCCCCAGCATTTT
TRBJ1-4	once	.	TRBV30	CAWNHAGVLFF	TGTGCCTGGAATCACGCAGGAGTCCTGTTTTTT
TRBJ2-2	.	TRBD2	TRBV10-1	CASSKRRAGTGELFF	TGCGCCAGCAGTAAGCGACGAGCGGGGACCGGGGAGCTGTTTTTT
TRBJ2-1	few	.	TRBV6-6	CASSYSMASSYNEQFF	TGTGCCAGCAGTTACTCGATGGCTAGCTCCTACAATGAGCAGTTCTTC
TRBJ2-1	.	.	TRBV7-8	CASSLGGRADNEQFF	TGTGCCAGCAGCTTAGGTGGGCGGGCGGACAATGAGCAGTTCTTC
TRBJ2-1	.	TRBD1	TRBV5-8	CASSTGQGRYNEQFF	TGTGCCAGCAGCACGGGACAGGGACGCTACAATGAGCAGTTCTTC
TRBJ2-5	.	.	TRBV7-2	CASSLMGIETQYF	TGTGCCAGCAGCTTGATGGGTATCGAGACCCAGTACTTC
TRBJ1-4	.	.	TRBV15	CATSRALGRGEKLFF	TGTGCCACCAGCAGAGCCCTCGGGAGGGGTGAAAAACTGTTTTTT
TRBJ2-7	.	.	TRBV19	CASSTLDQTYEQYF	TGTGCCAGTAGTACCCTAGACCAGACCTACGAGCAGTACTTC
TRBJ2-7	.	.	TRBV6-1	CASSEEGGRGYEQYF	TGTGCCAGCAGTGAAGAAGGAGGGAGAGGCTACGAGCAGTACTTC
TRBJ2-2	once	.	TRBV30	CAWSDHPGGELFF	TGTGCCTGGAGTGATCACCCTGGGGGGGAGCTGTTTTTT
TRBJ2-1	.	.	TRBV11-3	CASSLNQDNYNEQFF	TGTGCCAGCAGCTTAAACCAGGACAACTACAATGAGCAGTTCTTC
TRBJ2-3	.	TRBD2	TRBV9	CASSVSGSTDTQYF	TGTGCCAGCAGCGTTAGCGGGAGCACAGATACGCAGTATTTT
TRBJ2-3	.	.	TRBV11-3	CASSATRTSTDTQYF	TGTGCCAGCAGCGCTACCCGGACTAGCACAGATACGCAGTATTTT
TRBJ2-2	.	TRBD1	TRBV6-6	CASSRDRPNTGELFF	TGTGCCAGCAGCCGGGACAGACCAAACACCGGGGAGCTGTTTTTT
TRBJ2-1	.	.	TRBV5-4	CASSWGTRSEQFF	TGTGCCAGCAGCTGGGGGACGAGAAGTGAGCAGTTCTTC
TRBJ2-7	.	TRBD2	TRBV30	CAWAGGGGYEQYF	TGTGCCTGGGCGGGAGGGGGGGGCTACGAGCAGTACTTC